This T cell receptor beta chain was captured in a study of cytomegalovirus exposure and HLA in healthy donors. Note on this clone: Its antigen is unknown. Mismatch with germline at one junction end may stem from a read error.

Study-wide results and caveats: Later analysis showed TCR association rates varying by HLA locus, highest for DRB1 and lowest for HLA-C. Cytomegalovirus-associated status was assigned to around 160 TCR beta chains.

This CDR3 has 16 residues. Germline assignment: CDR1 LNHDA and CDR2 SQIVND (reference sequence). PCR employed 60 Vbeta and 13 Jbeta primers. Libraries were prepared by immunoSEQ multiplex PCR; TCRdb keeps only in-frame clonotypes and omits some of them. The sample has about 200,000 clones; roughly four fifths are singletons. The V call is TRBV19, the J call TRBJ2-6, with TRBD1 matching 9 bases. Sequencing input: PBMCs. This sequence originates from a woman aged 45-60 years in good health and CMV-seropositive. The CDR3 nucleotides are TGTGCCAGTACTCGGACAGGGGTTGGTGGGGCCAACGGCCTGACTTTC. As protein: CASTRTGVGGANGLTF.